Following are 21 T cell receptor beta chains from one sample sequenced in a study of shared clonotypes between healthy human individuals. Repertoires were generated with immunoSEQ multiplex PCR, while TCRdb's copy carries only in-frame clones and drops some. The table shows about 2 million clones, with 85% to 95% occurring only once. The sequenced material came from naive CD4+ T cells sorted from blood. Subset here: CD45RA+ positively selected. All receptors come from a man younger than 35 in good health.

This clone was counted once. The CDR3 nucleotides are TGTGCCAGCAGCTTGGTTCAGGGAAATGAGAACTATGGCTACACCTTC. Its translation is CASSLVQGNENYGYTF. The rearrangement uses TRBV5-4 and TRBJ1-2, with D perhaps TRBD1 (5 bases). The CDR3 contains 16 residues. The ends were cut back, 0 bases at V and 2 bases at J, with 14 bases in the middle. Germline CDR1 and CDR2: SGHNT and YYREEE (reference sequence).

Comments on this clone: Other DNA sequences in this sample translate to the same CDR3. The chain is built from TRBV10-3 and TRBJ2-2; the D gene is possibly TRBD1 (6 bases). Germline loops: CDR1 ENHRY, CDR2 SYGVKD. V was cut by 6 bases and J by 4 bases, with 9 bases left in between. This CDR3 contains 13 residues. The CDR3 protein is CAIRDSFTGELFF. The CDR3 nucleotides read TGTGCCATCAGGGACAGCTTCACCGGGGAGCTGTTTTTT.

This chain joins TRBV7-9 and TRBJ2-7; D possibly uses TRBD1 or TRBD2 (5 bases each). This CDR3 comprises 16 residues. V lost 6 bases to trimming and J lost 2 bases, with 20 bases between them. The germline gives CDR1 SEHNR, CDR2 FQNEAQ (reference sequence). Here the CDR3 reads CASSSSGIWDAYEQYF. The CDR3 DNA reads TGTGCCAGCAGTTCTTCAGGGATTTGGGACGCCTACGAGCAGTACTTC.

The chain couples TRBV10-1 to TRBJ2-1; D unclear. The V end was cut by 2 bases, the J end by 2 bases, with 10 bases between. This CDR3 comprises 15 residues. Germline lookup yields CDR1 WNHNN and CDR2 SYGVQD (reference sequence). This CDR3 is CASSESDGPYNEQFF. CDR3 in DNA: TGCGCCAGCAGTGAGAGCGACGGCCCCTACAATGAGCAGTTCTTC.

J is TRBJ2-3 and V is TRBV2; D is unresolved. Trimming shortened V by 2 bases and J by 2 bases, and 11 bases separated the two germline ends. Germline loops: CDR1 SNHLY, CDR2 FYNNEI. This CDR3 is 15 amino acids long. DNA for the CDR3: TGTGCCAGCAGTGAAAAATCCCATAACACAGATACGCAGTATTTT. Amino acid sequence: CASSEKSHNTDTQYF.

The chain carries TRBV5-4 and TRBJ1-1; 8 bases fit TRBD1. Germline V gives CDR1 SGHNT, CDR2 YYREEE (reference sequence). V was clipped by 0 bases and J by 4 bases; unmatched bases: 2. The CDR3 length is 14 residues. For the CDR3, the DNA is TGTGCCAGCAGCTTGGTTACAGGGGGCACTGAAGCTTTCTTT. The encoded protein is CASSLVTGGTEAFF.

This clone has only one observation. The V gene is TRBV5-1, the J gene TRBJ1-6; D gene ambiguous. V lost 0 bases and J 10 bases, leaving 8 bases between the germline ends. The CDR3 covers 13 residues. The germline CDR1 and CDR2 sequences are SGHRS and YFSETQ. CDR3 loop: CASSLGSTSPLHF. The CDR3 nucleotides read TGCGCCAGCAGCTTGGGTTCTACGTCACCCCTCCACTTT.

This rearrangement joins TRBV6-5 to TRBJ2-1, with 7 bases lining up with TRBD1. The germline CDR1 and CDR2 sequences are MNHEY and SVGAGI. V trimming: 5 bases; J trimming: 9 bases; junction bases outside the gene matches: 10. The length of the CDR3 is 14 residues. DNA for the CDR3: TGTGCCAGCAGTCCGTGGACAGGACCGAGTGAGCAGTTCTTC. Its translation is CASSPWTGPSEQFF.

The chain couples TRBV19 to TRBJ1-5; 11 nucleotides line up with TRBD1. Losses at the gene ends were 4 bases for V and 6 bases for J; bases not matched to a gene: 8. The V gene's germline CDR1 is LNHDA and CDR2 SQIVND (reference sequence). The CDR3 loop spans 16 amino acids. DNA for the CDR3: TGTGCCAGTAGTAGCCCGGACAGGGGGCAGGTTCAGCCCCAGCATTTT. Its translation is CASSSPDRGQVQPQHF.

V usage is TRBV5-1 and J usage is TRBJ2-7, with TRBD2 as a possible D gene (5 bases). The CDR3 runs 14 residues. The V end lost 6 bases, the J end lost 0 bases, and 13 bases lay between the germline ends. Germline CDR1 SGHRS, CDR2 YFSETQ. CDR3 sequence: CASTPGSSSYEQYF. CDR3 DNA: TGCGCCAGCACCCCGGGGTCGAGCTCCTACGAGCAGTACTTC.

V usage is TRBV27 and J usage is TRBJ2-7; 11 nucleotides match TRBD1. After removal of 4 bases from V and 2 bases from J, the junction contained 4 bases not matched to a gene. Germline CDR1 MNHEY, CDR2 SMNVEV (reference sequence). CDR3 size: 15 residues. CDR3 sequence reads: CASSSGTGGTYEQYF. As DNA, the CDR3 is TGTGCCAGCAGTTCTGGGACAGGGGGGACCTACGAGCAGTACTTC.

CDR3 coding DNA: TGTGCCAGCAGCTTGCGGGCGGGCTCGAACACCGGGGAGCTGTTTTTT. Translation gives CASSLRAGSNTGELFF. This rearrangement joins TRBV5-6 to TRBJ2-2, with D tentatively TRBD2 (5 bases). Germline CDR1 is SGHDT and CDR2 is YYEEEE. The CDR3 runs to 16 residues. Trimming cost V 1 base and J 0 bases, with 10 bases left between them.

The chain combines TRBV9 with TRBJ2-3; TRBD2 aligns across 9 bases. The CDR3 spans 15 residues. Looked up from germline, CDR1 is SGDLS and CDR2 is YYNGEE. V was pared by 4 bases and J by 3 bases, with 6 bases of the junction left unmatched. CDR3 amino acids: CASSKIAGVTDTQYF. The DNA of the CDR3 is TGTGCCAGCAGCAAAATAGCGGGGGTAACAGATACGCAGTATTTT. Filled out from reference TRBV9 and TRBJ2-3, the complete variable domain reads DSGVTQTPKHLITATGQRVTLRCSPRSGDLSVYWYQQSLDQGLQFLIQYYNGEERAKGNILERFSAQQFPDLHSELNLSSLELGDSALYFCASSKIAGVTDTQYFGPGTRLTVL.

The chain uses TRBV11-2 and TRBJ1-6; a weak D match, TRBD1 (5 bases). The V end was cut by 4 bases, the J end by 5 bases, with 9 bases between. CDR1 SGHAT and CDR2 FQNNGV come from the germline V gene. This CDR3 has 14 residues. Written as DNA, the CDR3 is TGTGCCAGCAGCTCAGACAGCCATAATTCACCCCTCCACTTT. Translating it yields CASSSDSHNSPLHF.

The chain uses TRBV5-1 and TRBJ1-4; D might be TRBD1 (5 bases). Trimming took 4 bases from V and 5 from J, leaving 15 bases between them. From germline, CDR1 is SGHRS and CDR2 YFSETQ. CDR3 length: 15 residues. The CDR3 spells CASSRTGDSNEKLFF. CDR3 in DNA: TGCGCCAGCAGCCGGACGGGGGATTCAAATGAAAAACTGTTTTTT.

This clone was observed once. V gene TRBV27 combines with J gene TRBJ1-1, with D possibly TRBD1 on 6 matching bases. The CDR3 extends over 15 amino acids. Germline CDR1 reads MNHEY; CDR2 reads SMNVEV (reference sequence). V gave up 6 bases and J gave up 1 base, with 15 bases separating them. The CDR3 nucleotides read TGTGCCAGCAGCGAGAAAAGGGGGGGGAACACTGAAGCTTTCTTT. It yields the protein CASSEKRGGNTEAFF.

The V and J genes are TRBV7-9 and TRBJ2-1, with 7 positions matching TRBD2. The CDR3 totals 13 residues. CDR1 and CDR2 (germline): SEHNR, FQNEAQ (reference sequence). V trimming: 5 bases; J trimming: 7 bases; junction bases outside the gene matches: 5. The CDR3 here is CASSGRAGNEQFF. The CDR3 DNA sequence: TGTGCCAGCAGCGGGAGGGCCGGGAATGAGCAGTTCTTC.

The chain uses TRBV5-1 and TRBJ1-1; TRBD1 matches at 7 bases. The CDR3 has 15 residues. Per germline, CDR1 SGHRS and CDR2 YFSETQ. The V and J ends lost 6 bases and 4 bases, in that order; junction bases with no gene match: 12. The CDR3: CASTPIGGSGTEAFF. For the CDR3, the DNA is TGCGCCAGCACTCCTATAGGGGGCAGTGGCACTGAAGCTTTCTTT.

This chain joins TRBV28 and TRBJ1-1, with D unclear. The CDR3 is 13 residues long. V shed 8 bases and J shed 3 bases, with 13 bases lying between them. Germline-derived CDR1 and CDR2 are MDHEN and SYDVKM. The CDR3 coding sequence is TGTGCCAGCCTGCGGGTTGGCTACACTGAAGCTTTCTTT. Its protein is CASLRVGYTEAFF.

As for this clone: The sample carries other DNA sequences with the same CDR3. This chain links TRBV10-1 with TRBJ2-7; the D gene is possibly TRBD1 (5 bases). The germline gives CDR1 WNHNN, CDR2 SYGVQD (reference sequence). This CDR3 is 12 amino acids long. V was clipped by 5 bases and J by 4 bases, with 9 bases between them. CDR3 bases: TGCGCCAGCAGTAGAGACAGTTACGAGCAGTACTTC. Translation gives CASSRDSYEQYF.

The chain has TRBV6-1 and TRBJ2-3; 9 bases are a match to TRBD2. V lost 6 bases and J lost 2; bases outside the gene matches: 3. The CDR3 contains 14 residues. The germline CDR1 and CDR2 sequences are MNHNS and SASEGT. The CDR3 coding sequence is TGTGCCAGCAGCTCGGGACTAGCCACAGATACGCAGTATTTT. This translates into CASSSGLATDTQYF.